Following are 5 T cell receptor beta chains from one sample sequenced in a study of T cell repertoires in cytomegalovirus infection. TCRdb fed the reads into MiXCR, producing one record per CDR3 protein. Among some 920,000 distinct CDR3 sequences listed, approximately 32% were seen once. These receptors' targets are unknown. This specimen consisted of cultured CD8+ T cells from PBMCs, obtained from culture after CMV antigen stimulation. Receptors originate from a human donor in good health (CMV status not recorded). Some clones in this sample may be carry-over from other donors' samples.

This clonotype was seen only a few times. The chain recombines TRBV4-1 with TRBJ2-7; 7 bases map to TRBD1. CDR1 MGHRA and CDR2 YSYEKL come from the germline V gene. CDR3 length: 14 amino acids. V was pared by 2 bases and J by 2 bases, with 3 bases of the junction left unmatched. This CDR3 is CASSQPGQPYEQYF. The DNA of the CDR3 is TGCGCCAGCAGCCAACCGGGACAGCCCTACGAGCAGTACTTC.

Only one count was recorded for this clonotype. J is TRBJ2-7 and V is TRBV20-1; 8 bases align to TRBD2. Looked up from germline, CDR1 is DFQATT and CDR2 is SNEGSKA (reference sequence). CDR3 length: 15 amino acids. V lost 0 bases and J lost 2; bases outside the gene matches: 6. This chain's CDR3 is CSARDIGGGPYEQYF. CDR3 DNA sequence: TGCAGTGCTAGAGATATCGGGGGGGGCCCCTACGAGCAGTACTTC.

This clonotype was seen once. One end of the junction is discordant with germline, which a read error may explain. The CDR3 coding sequence is TGTGCCGGCAGCTTAGAGGATTGGGCGGAGTACGAGCAGTACTTC. It specifies CAGSLEDWAEYEQYF. The V gene is TRBV7-6, the J gene TRBJ2-7; no clear D gene. This CDR3 spans 15 amino acids. Germline CDR1 is SGHVS and CDR2 is FNYEAQ.

The chain joins TRBV7-2 to TRBJ2-7, with no clear D. CDR3 size: 15 residues. The ends were cut back, 2 bases at V and 1 base at J, with 12 bases in the middle. CDR1 SGHTA and CDR2 FQGNSA come from the germline V gene. For the CDR3, the DNA is TGTGCCAGCAGCTTATTGGTGGCGGTTTCCTACGAGCAGTACGTC. This encodes CASSLLVAVSYEQYV.

This clonotype came up a few times. V usage is TRBV6-2 or TRBV6-3 and J usage is TRBJ2-7, with D maybe TRBD2 (7 bases). The V and J ends lost 10 bases and 3 bases respectively, with 28 bases between them. CDR3 length equals 17 residues. In germline, CDR1 is MNHEY, CDR2 SVGEGT. Here the CDR3 reads CAIPVVEQGGMYYEQYF. The CDR3, as DNA: TGTGCCATCCCGGTCGTAGAACAGGGAGGGATGTACTACGAGCAGTACTTC.